This TCR beta chain was identified in a study of cytomegalovirus exposure and HLA in healthy donors. Study results and caveats: The classifier reportedly diagnosed cytomegalovirus status with high sensitivity and specificity. Many donors carried some public TCRs, although rarity characterized most TCR sequences. The TCR clusters that emerged in the first cohort tended, a later analysis found, to co-occur in the roughly 120 validation repertoires.

Germline V gene sequence: CDR1 SNHLY, CDR2 FYNNEI. The CDR3 consists of 11 residues. Trimming cost V 7 bases and J 6 bases, with 10 bases left between them. The donors were members of the roughly 120-subject validation cohort (separate from the approximately 670-subject first cohort). As to this clone: Its specificity is unknown.

TCRdb keeps only in-frame clones here, not all; method: immunoSEQ multiplex PCR. The repertoire holds some 350,000 clones, with about nine tenths as singletons. The chain uses TRBV2 and TRBJ2-7; D is unclear. The clonotype comes from a woman younger than 45 in good health and CMV-seropositive. Sample: PBMCs. Here the CDR3 reads CASTQASEQYF. The CDR3 DNA is TGTGCCAGCACTCAGGCGAGCGAGCAGTACTTC.